The 31 T cell receptor beta chains below were found in one sample sequenced in a study of cytomegalovirus exposure and HLA in healthy donors. The PCR ran on 60 Vbeta and 13 Jbeta primers. The data were produced by immunoSEQ multiplex PCR, yet TCRdb's version contains in-frame clones alone and is incomplete. In the table there are roughly 80,000 clones, approximately 84% of which are singletons. The specimen was PBMCs. Receptors originate from a woman aged 45 to 65 in good health and CMV-seronegative.

This chain joins TRBV11-2 and TRBJ2-3; TRBD2 agrees at 10 bases. Germline V gene lookup returns CDR1 SGHAT and CDR2 FQNNGV. The CDR3 runs to 18 residues. The V and J ends lost 1 base and 0 bases, in that order; junction bases with no gene match: 7. The CDR3 DNA reads TGTGCCAGCAGCTTAGGGGTTAGCGGGGGGCGTAGCACAGATACGCAGTATTTT. Protein: CASSLGVSGGRSTDTQYF.

V usage is TRBV6-6 and J usage is TRBJ2-7; no clear D. The germline V gene encodes CDR1 MNHNY and CDR2 SVGAGI (reference sequence). The V end was cut by 6 bases, the J end by 1 base, with 10 bases between. There are 13 residues in the CDR3. The CDR3 region has the DNA TGTGCCAGCAGCCCCCGGGTATCCTACGAGCAGTACGTC. Amino acid sequence: CASSPRVSYEQYV.

V gene TRBV28 combines with J gene TRBJ2-2, with D perhaps TRBD2 (5 bases). Germline lookup yields CDR1 MDHEN and CDR2 SYDVKM. The CDR3 loop spans 14 amino acids. V was clipped by 9 bases and J by 0 bases, with 11 bases between them. In nucleotides, the CDR3 is TGTGCCAGTACGGACTTTACGAACACCGGGGAGCTGTTTTTT. Translation gives CASTDFTNTGELFF.

The chain joins TRBV18 to TRBJ2-4; 8 bases align to TRBD2. In germline, CDR1 is KGHSH, CDR2 LQKENI. The ends lost 0 bases at V and 4 bases at J; junction bases unmatched: 2. The CDR3 totals 15 residues. For the CDR3, the DNA is TGTGCCAGCTCACCACCAGCGGGGGCGAAAAACATTCAGTACTTC. Protein: CASSPPAGAKNIQYF.

The V and J genes are TRBV29-1 and TRBJ2-7, with 16 bases aligning to TRBD2. The CDR3 sequence is 18 residues long. Germline loops: CDR1 SQVTM, CDR2 ANQGSEA. The V gene end was trimmed by 5 bases and the J gene end by 6 bases; junction bases not matched to a gene: 16. The CDR3 loop reads CSVLFTGTSGRGGSEQYF. The CDR3 DNA follows: TGCAGCGTTCTCTTTACCGGGACTAGCGGGAGGGGAGGGAGCGAGCAGTACTTC.

The count of this clone is one. The chain joins TRBV9 to TRBJ2-1; 11 bases align to TRBD2. Germline trimming cut 5 bases from V and 5 bases from J; bases unmatched to any gene: 6. CDR3 size: 15 residues. The germline CDR1 and CDR2 sequences are SGDLS and YYNGEE. This chain's CDR3 is CASSTTSGRNNEQFF. As DNA, the CDR3 is TGTGCCAGCAGTACTACTAGCGGGAGAAACAATGAGCAGTTCTTC.

This chain connects TRBV4-2 to TRBJ2-3; 7 bases line up with TRBD1. CDR1 LGHNA and CDR2 YNFKEQ come from the germline V gene. This CDR3 contains 17 residues. J was trimmed by 1 base and V by 4 bases; bases with no gene match: 11. The CDR3 loop reads CASSLKGALQGTDTQYF. As DNA, the CDR3 is TGTGCCAGCAGCCTGAAGGGGGCCCTGCAGGGCACAGATACGCAGTATTTT.

This clone was counted between two and nine times. The chain employs TRBV10-3 and TRBJ1-2; 9 nucleotides align to TRBD1. CDR1 and CDR2 from the germline V gene are ENHRY and SYGVKD. This CDR3 is built from 14 residues. Trimming cost V 9 bases and J 4 bases; bases outside gene matches: 9. CDR3 nucleotide sequence: TGTGCCATATTCGGACAGGGGCCCCTCTATGGCTACACCTTC. Translated, it gives CAIFGQGPLYGYTF.

This clone came up a few times. The rearrangement joins TRBV6-4 to TRBJ1-1; D remains unclear. With 0 bases removed from V and 6 bases from J, the gap between germline ends came to 11 bases. CDR1 is MRHNA, CDR2 SNTAGT, per germline. This CDR3 is built from 14 residues. The CDR3 reads CASSDSGDTAEAFF. The CDR3 DNA reads as TGTGCCAGCAGTGACTCGGGTGACACGGCTGAAGCTTTCTTT.

This chain uses TRBV6-1 with TRBJ1-5; TRBD1 aligns across 8 bases. The CDR3 loop spans 12 amino acids. Unmatched junction bases numbered 7, after V lost 8 bases and J lost 10 bases. CDR1 is MNHNS, CDR2 SASEGT, per germline. The CDR3 spells CASQTGGQPQHF. The CDR3 nucleotides are TGTGCCAGCCAAACAGGGGGTCAACCCCAGCATTTT.

V gene TRBV5-1 combines with J gene TRBJ2-3; D perhaps matches TRBD1 (5 bases). The CDR3 has 13 amino acids. Per germline, CDR1 SGHRS and CDR2 YFSETQ. V was pared by 0 bases and J by 3 bases, with 5 bases between. CDR3 loop: CASSLEGTDTQYF. The CDR3 DNA sequence: TGCGCCAGCAGCTTGGAGGGGACAGATACGCAGTATTTT.

The gene calls are TRBV6-1 and TRBJ2-7; D gene ambiguous. The CDR3 is 12 residues long. Germline lookup yields CDR1 MNHNS and CDR2 SASEGT. Trimming stripped 2 bases from V and 6 bases from J, with 8 bases between. CDR3 in amino acids: CASSETSSEQYV. CDR3 nucleotide sequence: TGTGCCAGCAGTGAAACCTCGAGCGAGCAGTACGTC.

This clone was seen more than once but under ten times. The chain combines TRBV19 with TRBJ1-1; 10 bases fit TRBD1. J was trimmed by 8 bases and V by 8 bases; bases with no gene match: 5. The CDR3 is 12 residues long. Per the germline V gene, CDR1 is LNHDA and CDR2 is SQIVND (reference sequence). The CDR3 protein is CASGTGVIEAFF. The DNA for the CDR3 is TGTGCCAGTGGGACAGGGGTTATCGAAGCTTTCTTT.

The V gene is TRBV9, the J gene TRBJ2-2, with TRBD1 matching over 8 bases. Trimming cost V 4 bases and J 1 base; bases outside gene matches: 6. The V gene's germline CDR1 is SGDLS and CDR2 YYNGEE. The CDR3 length is 16 residues. The CDR3 coding sequence is TGTGCCAGCAGCTTATCCGGGACAGGGAACACCGGGGAGCTGTTTTTT. It yields the protein CASSLSGTGNTGELFF.

V is TRBV11-2 and J is TRBJ2-1, with TRBD1 as a possible D gene (6 bases). Germline loops: CDR1 SGHAT, CDR2 FQNNGV. CDR3 length: 14 amino acids. V was trimmed by 5 bases and J by 4 bases, leaving 12 bases between them. The DNA for the CDR3 is TGTGCCAGCAGCAAAAACAGGGCGTACAATGAGCAGTTCTTC. This codes for CASSKNRAYNEQFF.

The genes are TRBV19 and TRBJ1-1; TRBD1 matches 8 bases. The CDR3 is made up of 13 amino acids. Germline V gives CDR1 LNHDA, CDR2 SQIVND (reference sequence). The trim removed 9 bases at V and 2 bases at J, leaving 5 bases unmatched. In DNA form, the CDR3 reads TGTGCCAGCGACAGGGGAGGAAACACTGAAGCTTTCTTT. Translated, it gives CASDRGGNTEAFF. Filled out from reference TRBV19 and TRBJ1-1, the complete variable domain reads DGGITQSPKYLFRKEGQNVTLSCEQNLNHDAMYWYRQDPGQGLRLIYYSQIVNDFQKGDIAEGYSVSREKKESFPLTVTSAQKNPTAFYLCASDRGGNTEAFFGQGTRLTVV.

The chain employs TRBV11-2 and TRBJ1-6; tentative D call: TRBD1 (6 bases). The CDR3 has 14 amino acids. The germline CDR1 and CDR2 sequences are SGHAT and FQNNGV. The V end was cut by 4 bases, the J end by 7 bases, with 11 bases between. The DNA for the CDR3 is TGTGCCAGCAGCTGGGGGCAGGGGAATTCACCCCTCCACTTT. This sequence encodes CASSWGQGNSPLHF.

This chain connects TRBV14 to TRBJ2-1, with 8 bases aligning to TRBD2. V trimming: 1 base; J trimming: 4 bases; junction bases outside the gene matches: 15. CDR1 is SGHDN and CDR2 is FVKESK in the germline V gene. The CDR3 contains 19 residues. CDR3 sequence (DNA): TGTGCCAGCAGCCAAGCTCCGGGCCGTATAGCGGGAAATTACAATGAGCAGTTCTTC. Translated, it gives CASSQAPGRIAGNYNEQFF.

CDR3 DNA: TGCGCCAGCAGCCAAGATGGGACAGCGGCCGGGGAGCTGTTTTTT. Amino acids: CASSQDGTAAGELFF. The V call is TRBV4-3, the J call TRBJ2-2; 7 positions match TRBD1. The germline V gene has CDR1 LGHNA and CDR2 YSLEER. CDR3 length: 15 amino acids. J lost 6 bases, V lost 0 bases, and 4 bases had no gene match.

V gene TRBV2 combines with J gene TRBJ2-6; TRBD2 is a possible D gene (6 bases). Germline lookup yields CDR1 SNHLY and CDR2 FYNNEI. Trimming shortened V by 6 bases and J by 2 bases, and 8 bases separated the two germline ends. CDR3 length: 14 residues. CDR3 region: CASRGTAGANVLTF. The CDR3 DNA sequence: TGTGCCAGCAGGGGGACTGCTGGGGCCAACGTCCTGACTTTC.

The V call is TRBV7-3, the J call TRBJ2-5; D ambiguous. The CDR3 spans 14 residues. CDR1 and CDR2 from the germline V gene are SGHTA and FQGTGA. Trimming left V 1 base short and J 5 bases short, with 11 bases between. The DNA for the CDR3 is TGTGCCAGCAGCTTAAACCACTATTCGGAGACCCAGTACTTC. Amino acid sequence: CASSLNHYSETQYF.

The chain is built from TRBV5-1 and TRBJ2-3, with 8 bases aligning to TRBD2. J lost 6 bases, V lost 3 bases, and 12 bases had no gene match. CDR3 length: 16 amino acids. CDR1 and CDR2 (germline): SGHRS, YFSETQ. The CDR3 protein is CASSSGLVTRIDTQYF. In DNA, the CDR3 is TGCGCCAGCAGCTCGGGACTAGTGACCAGGATTGATACGCAGTATTTT.

This clone was observed once. The rearrangement uses TRBV5-4 and TRBJ1-6; perhaps TRBD1 as D (5 bases). V was trimmed by 0 bases and J by 7 bases, leaving 11 bases between them. CDR1 SGHNT and CDR2 YYREEE come from the germline V gene (reference sequence). The CDR3 is 15 residues long. The CDR3 protein is CASSLGRGRNSPLHF. DNA of the CDR3: TGTGCCAGCAGCTTGGGTAGGGGCCGGAATTCACCCCTCCACTTT.

The J gene is TRBJ2-1, the V gene TRBV9; 7 bases match TRBD2. The CDR3 totals 17 residues. From germline, CDR1 is SGDLS and CDR2 YYNGEE. The trim removed 3 bases at V and 8 bases at J, leaving 17 bases unmatched. The CDR3 is CASSGWGTTLRGDEQFF. DNA of the CDR3: TGTGCCAGCAGCGGATGGGGGACTACCCTCCGAGGTGATGAGCAGTTCTTC.

This chain connects TRBV13 to TRBJ1-2; 7 bases map to TRBD1. The germline CDR1 and CDR2 sequences are PRHDT and FYEKMQ (reference sequence). There are 13 residues in the CDR3. J gave up 8 bases and V 5 bases, and 8 bases lay outside the gene matches. CDR3 in DNA: TGTGCCAGCAGCCTTACAGGGGTGCGGGGCTACACCTTC. This translates into CASSLTGVRGYTF.

The chain uses TRBV28 and TRBJ1-5; D not certain. The CDR3 contains 13 residues. Germline CDR1 is MDHEN and CDR2 is SYDVKM. Trimming left V 5 bases short and J 2 bases short, with 7 bases between. The CDR3 region has the DNA TGTGCCAGCAGTAAAAGAGGCAATCAGCCCCAGCATTTT. This encodes CASSKRGNQPQHF.

This rearrangement joins TRBV30 to TRBJ1-1; D remains ambiguous. CDR3 size: 13 residues. Germline CDR1 reads GTSNPN; CDR2 reads SVGIG (reference sequence). Trimming left V 2 bases short and J 1 base short, with 8 bases between. CDR3 sequence reads: CAWSLSPNTEAFF. The CDR3 nucleotides read TGTGCCTGGAGTCTAAGTCCGAACACTGAAGCTTTCTTT.

This sequence joins TRBV2 and TRBJ1-5; tentative D call: TRBD1 (6 bases). The CDR3 has 14 residues. Germline V gene sequence: CDR1 SNHLY, CDR2 FYNNEI. V was shortened by 1 base and J by 6 bases, with 10 bases between the two germline ends. The CDR3 DNA reads TGTGCCAGCAGTGAAGGTACAGGGTTTCAGCCCCAGCATTTT. This gives the protein CASSEGTGFQPQHF. Together with reference TRBV2 and TRBJ1-5, the CDR3 gives the full variable domain: EPEVTQTPSHQVTQMGQEVILRCVPISNHLYFYWYRQILGQKVEFLVSFYNNEISEKSEIFDDQFSVERPDGSNFTLKIRSTKLEDSAMYFCASSEGTGFQPQHFGDGTRLSIL.

V is TRBV11-2 and J is TRBJ2-3; 9 bases match TRBD2. The V gene end was trimmed by 5 bases and the J gene end by 6 bases; junction bases not matched to a gene: 6. Per the germline V gene, CDR1 is SGHAT and CDR2 is FQNNGV. The CDR3 has 14 residues. The DNA for the CDR3 is TGTGCCAGCAGCGAACTAGCGGGCCAGGATACGCAGTATTTT. This translates into CASSELAGQDTQYF. Full variable domain (remainder filled in from reference TRBV11-2 and TRBJ2-3): EAGVAQSPRYKIIEKRQSVAFWCNPISGHATLYWYQQILGQGPKLLIQFQNNGVVDDSQLPKDRFSAERLKGVDSTLKIQPAKLEDSAVYLCASSELAGQDTQYFGPGTRLTVL.

The genes are TRBV5-1 and TRBJ2-5; D gene unclear. The CDR3 length is 13 residues. V lost 3 bases to trimming and J lost 2 bases, with 8 bases between them. Per the germline V gene, CDR1 is SGHRS and CDR2 is YFSETQ. CDR3 nucleotide sequence: TGCGCCAGCAGCTCGGTAATTCAAGAGACCCAGTACTTC. Protein sequence: CASSSVIQETQYF.

The chain carries TRBV7-2 and TRBJ2-1; possibly TRBD1 for D (5 bases). Between the trimmed V and J ends, which lost 5 bases and 2 bases, there was a span of 16 bases. The germline V gene has CDR1 SGHTA and CDR2 FQGNSA. This CDR3 has 16 amino acids. CDR3 sequence reads: CASSPQGPLAYNEQFF. CDR3 bases: TGTGCCAGCAGCCCCCAGGGTCCTCTAGCCTACAATGAGCAGTTCTTC. The whole variable domain, remainder taken from reference TRBV7-2 and TRBJ2-1, is GAGVSQSPSNKVTEKGKDVELRCDPISGHTALYWYRQSLGQGLEFLIYFQGNSAPDKSGLPSDRFSAERTGGSVSTLTIQRTQQEDSAVYLCASSPQGPLAYNEQFFGPGTRLTVL.